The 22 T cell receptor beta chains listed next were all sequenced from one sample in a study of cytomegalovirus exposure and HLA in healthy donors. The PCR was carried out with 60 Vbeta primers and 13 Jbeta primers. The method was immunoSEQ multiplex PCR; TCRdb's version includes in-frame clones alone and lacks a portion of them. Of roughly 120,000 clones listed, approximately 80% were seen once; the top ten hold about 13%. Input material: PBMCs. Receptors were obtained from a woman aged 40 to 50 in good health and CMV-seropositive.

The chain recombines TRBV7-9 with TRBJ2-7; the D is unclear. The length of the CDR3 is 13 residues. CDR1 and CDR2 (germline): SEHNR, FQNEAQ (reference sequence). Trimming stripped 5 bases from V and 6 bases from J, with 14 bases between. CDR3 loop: CASSVQAPGEQYF. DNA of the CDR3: TGTGCCAGCAGCGTGCAGGCTCCTGGCGAGCAGTACTTC.

Here the CDR3 DNA reads TGCGCCAGCAGCCAGACGACAGGGGACTATGGCTACACCTTC. It codes for CASSQTTGDYGYTF. This chain connects TRBV4-1 to TRBJ1-2, with 8 bases matching TRBD1. The CDR3 spans 14 residues. Trimming at V came to 3 bases and at J to 3 bases, leaving 3 bases not matched to a gene. Per germline, CDR1 MGHRA and CDR2 YSYEKL.

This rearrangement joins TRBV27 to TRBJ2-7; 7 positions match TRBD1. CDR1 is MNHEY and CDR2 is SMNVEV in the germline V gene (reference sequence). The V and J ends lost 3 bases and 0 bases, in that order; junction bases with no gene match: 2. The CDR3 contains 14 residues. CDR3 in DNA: TGTGCCAGCAGTTTCAGGGACAGCTCCTACGAGCAGTACTTC. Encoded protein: CASSFRDSSYEQYF.

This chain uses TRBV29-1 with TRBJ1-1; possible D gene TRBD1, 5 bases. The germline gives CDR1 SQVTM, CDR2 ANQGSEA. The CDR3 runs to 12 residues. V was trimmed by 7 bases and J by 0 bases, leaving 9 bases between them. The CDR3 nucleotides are TGCAGCGCGGGGGTGGTGAACACTGAAGCTTTCTTT. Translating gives CSAGVVNTEAFF.

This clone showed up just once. The CDR3 region is CASSPSGTVNTGELFF. CDR3 nucleotides: TGTGCCAGCTCACCAAGTGGGACAGTAAACACCGGGGAGCTGTTTTTT. The J gene is TRBJ2-2, the V gene TRBV18; 7 bases line up with TRBD1. Per the germline V gene, CDR1 is KGHSH and CDR2 is LQKENI. V lost 2 bases to trimming and J lost 2 bases; unmatched junction nucleotides: 5. CDR3 length: 16 residues.

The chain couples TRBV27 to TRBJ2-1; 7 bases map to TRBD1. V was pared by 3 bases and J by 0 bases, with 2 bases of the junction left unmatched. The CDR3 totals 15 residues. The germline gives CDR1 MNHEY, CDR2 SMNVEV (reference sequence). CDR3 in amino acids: CASSFSGGSYNEQFF. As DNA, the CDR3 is TGTGCCAGCAGTTTTTCAGGGGGCTCCTACAATGAGCAGTTCTTC.

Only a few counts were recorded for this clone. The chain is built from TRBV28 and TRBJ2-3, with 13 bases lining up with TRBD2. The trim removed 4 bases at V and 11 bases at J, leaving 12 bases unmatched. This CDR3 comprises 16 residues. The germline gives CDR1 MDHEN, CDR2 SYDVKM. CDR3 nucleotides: TGTGCCAGCAGTTCCACCGTCCAACTAGCGGGAGGGGGGCAGTATTTT. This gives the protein CASSSTVQLAGGGQYF.

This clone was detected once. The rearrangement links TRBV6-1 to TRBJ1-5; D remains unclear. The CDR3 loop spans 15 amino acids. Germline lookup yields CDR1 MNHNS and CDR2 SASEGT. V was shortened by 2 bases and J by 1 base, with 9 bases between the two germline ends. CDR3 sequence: CASSEWPSSNQPQHF. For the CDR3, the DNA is TGTGCCAGCAGTGAATGGCCATCAAGCAATCAGCCCCAGCATTTT.

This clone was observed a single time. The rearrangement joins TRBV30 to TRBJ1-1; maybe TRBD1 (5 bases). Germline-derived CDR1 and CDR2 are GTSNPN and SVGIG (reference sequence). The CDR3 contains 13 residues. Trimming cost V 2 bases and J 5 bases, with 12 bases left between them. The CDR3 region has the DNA TGTGCCTGGAGTTTCCGGGCAGGGACTGAAGCTTTCTTT. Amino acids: CAWSFRAGTEAFF.

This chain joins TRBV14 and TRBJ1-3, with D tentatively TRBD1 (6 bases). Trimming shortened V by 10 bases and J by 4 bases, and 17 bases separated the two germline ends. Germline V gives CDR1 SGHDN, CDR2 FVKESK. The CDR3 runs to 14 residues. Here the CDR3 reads CATSQQGRGNTIYF. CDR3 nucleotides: TGTGCCACTTCACAACAGGGCCGCGGAAACACCATATATTTT.

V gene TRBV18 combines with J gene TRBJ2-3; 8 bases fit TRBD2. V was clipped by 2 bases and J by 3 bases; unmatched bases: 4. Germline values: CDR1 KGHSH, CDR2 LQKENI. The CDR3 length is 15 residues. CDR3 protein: CASSPSGSRTDTQYF. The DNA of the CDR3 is TGTGCCAGCTCACCAAGCGGGAGCAGGACAGATACGCAGTATTTT.

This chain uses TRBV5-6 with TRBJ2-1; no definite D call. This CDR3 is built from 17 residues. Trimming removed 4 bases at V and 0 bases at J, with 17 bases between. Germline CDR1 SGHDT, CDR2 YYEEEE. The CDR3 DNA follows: TGTGCCAGCAGCGCCCCTCCTTGGGCATCCTCCTACAATGAGCAGTTCTTC. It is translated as CASSAPPWASSYNEQFF.

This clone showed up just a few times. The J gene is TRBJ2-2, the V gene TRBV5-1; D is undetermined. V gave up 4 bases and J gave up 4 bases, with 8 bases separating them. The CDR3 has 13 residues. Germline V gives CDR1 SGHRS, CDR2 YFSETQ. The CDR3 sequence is CASSPASTGELFF. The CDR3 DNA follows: TGCGCCAGCAGCCCTGCTAGCACCGGGGAGCTGTTTTTT.

The CDR3 is CASSRGVAGGYEQYF. The CDR3 bases are TGTGCCAGCAGCCGCGGGGTAGCGGGAGGGTACGAGCAGTACTTC. The chain links TRBV28 to TRBJ2-5; 11 nucleotides align to TRBD2. The J call may be mistaken, given a closer DNA end match to TRBJ2-7. Germline V CDR1 and CDR2: MDHEN, SYDVKM. This CDR3 spans 15 amino acids.

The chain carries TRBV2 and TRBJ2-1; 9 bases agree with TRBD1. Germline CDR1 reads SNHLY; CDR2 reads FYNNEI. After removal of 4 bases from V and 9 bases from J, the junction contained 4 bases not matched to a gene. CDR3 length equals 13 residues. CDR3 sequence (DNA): TGTGCCAGCAGTGCACAGGGGGCATCTGAGCAGTTCTTC. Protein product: CASSAQGASEQFF.

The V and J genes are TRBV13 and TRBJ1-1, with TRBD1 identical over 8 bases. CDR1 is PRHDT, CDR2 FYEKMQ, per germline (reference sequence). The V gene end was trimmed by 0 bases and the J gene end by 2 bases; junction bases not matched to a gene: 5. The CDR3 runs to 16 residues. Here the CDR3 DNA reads TGTGCCAGCAGCTTAGGCCGACAGGGGCCAAACACTGAAGCTTTCTTT. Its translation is CASSLGRQGPNTEAFF.

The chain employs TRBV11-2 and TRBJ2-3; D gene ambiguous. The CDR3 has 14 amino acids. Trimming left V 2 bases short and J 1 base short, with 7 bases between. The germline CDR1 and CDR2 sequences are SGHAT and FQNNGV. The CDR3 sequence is CASSLISGTDTQYF. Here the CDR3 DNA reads TGTGCCAGCAGCTTAATAAGCGGCACAGATACGCAGTATTTT.

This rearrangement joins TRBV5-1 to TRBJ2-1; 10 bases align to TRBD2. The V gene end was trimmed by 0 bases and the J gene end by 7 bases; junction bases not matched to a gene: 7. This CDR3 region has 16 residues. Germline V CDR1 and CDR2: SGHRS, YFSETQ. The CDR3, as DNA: TGCGCCAGCAGCTTGGAGGGTAGCGGGAGGTGGAATGAGCAGTTCTTC. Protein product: CASSLEGSGRWNEQFF. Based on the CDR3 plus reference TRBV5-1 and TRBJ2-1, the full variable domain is KAGVTQTPRYLIKTRGQQVTLSCSPISGHRSVSWYQQTPGQGLQFLFEYFSETQRNKGNFPGRFSGRQFSNSRSEMNVSTLELGDSALYLCASSLEGSGRWNEQFFGPGTRLTVL.

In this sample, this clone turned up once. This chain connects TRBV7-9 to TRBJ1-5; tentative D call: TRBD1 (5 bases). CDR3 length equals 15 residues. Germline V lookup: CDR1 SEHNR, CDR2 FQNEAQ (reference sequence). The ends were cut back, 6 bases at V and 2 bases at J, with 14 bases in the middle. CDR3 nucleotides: TGTGCCAGCAGTCAATCGGGGGTTGGCAATCAGCCCCAGCATTTT. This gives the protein CASSQSGVGNQPQHF.

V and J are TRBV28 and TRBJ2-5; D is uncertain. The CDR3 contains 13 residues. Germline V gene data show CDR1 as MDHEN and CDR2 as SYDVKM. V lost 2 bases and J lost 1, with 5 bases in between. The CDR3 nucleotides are TGTGCCAGCAGTTTAGGCAGCCAAGAGACCCAGTACTTC. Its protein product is CASSLGSQETQYF.

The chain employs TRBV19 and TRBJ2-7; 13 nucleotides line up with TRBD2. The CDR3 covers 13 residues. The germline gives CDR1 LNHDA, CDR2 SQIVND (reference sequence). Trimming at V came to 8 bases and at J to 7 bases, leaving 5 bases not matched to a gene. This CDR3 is CASSGLAGQEQYF. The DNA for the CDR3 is TGTGCCAGTTCGGGACTAGCGGGACAAGAGCAGTACTTC.

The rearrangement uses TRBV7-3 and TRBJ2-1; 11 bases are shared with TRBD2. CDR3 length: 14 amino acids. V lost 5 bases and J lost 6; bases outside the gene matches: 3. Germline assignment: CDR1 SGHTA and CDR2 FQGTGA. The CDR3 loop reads CASSLGTSGNEQFF. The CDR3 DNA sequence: TGTGCCAGCAGCCTAGGGACTAGCGGCAATGAGCAGTTCTTC.